The rows below give T cell receptor beta chains drawn from one sample of a study of cytomegalovirus exposure and HLA in healthy donors. The protocol was immunoSEQ multiplex PCR, while the TCRdb copy is restricted to in-frame clones and leaves out a portion. Here the sample spans approximately 130,000 clones, more than 80% being singletons. The sequenced sample consisted of PBMCs. The receptor source for this set is a woman aged 30 to 39 in good health and CMV-seropositive. Both conserved end residues are part of each CDR3. A D gene is named only where the DNA matches it firmly. The size entry is marked missing in some rows and otherwise reads once, few, many or a size class.

J	V	size	D	CDR3	DNA
TRBJ2-3	TRBV5-1	-	TRBD1	CASSVTGGTADTQYF	TGCGCCAGCAGCGTCACAGGGGGTACGGCAGATACGCAGTATTTT
TRBJ1-1	TRBV11-2	-	-	CASSAQGGYTEAFF	TGTGCCAGCAGCGCCCAAGGAGGATACACTGAAGCTTTCTTT
TRBJ2-3	TRBV5-6	-	TRBD1	CASSSSSSGTGRDTQYF	TGTGCCAGCAGCAGCTCCTCCTCTGGGACAGGGAGAGATACGCAGTATTTT
TRBJ2-1	TRBV9	-	TRBD1	CASSTRLGTGDNEQFF	TGTGCCAGCAGCACCCGCCTCGGGACAGGTGACAATGAGCAGTTCTTC
TRBJ1-3	TRBV11-2	-	TRBD1	CASSPWGGQVYF	TGTGCCAGCAGCCCTTGGGGGGGACAGGTCTATTTT
TRBJ1-3	TRBV30	-	-	CAWRSGSRNTIYF	TGTGCCTGGAGATCCGGGAGCCGAAACACCATATATTTT
TRBJ1-5	TRBV10-1	-	TRBD1	CASSETGDEPQHF	TGCGCCAGCAGTGAGACAGGGGATGAGCCCCAGCATTTT
TRBJ1-5	TRBV19	-	-	CASSIAHSNQPQHF	TGTGCCAGTAGTATAGCACATAGCAATCAGCCCCAGCATTTT
TRBJ1-1	TRBV5-1	few	-	CASSYSPGQMNTEAFF	TGCGCCAGCAGCTATAGCCCGGGACAAATGAACACTGAAGCTTTCTTT
TRBJ2-7	TRBV2	once	-	CASKGISHEQYF	TGTGCCAGCAAGGGGATTTCCCACGAGCAGTACTTC
TRBJ2-1	TRBV28	-	TRBD2	CASSPLGLAGGDNEQFF	TGTGCCAGCAGTCCCCTGGGACTAGCGGGAGGGGACAATGAGCAGTTCTTC
TRBJ2-7	TRBV6-1	-	TRBD2	CASSEQTSGNNEQYF	TGTGCCAGCAGTGAGCAGACTAGCGGGAACAACGAGCAGTACTTC
TRBJ1-1	TRBV13	-	-	CASSLEKPPMNTEAFF	TGTGCCAGCAGCTTAGAAAAGCCTCCAATGAACACTGAAGCTTTCTTT
TRBJ2-3	TRBV6-5	-	-	CASSYSPTDTQYF	TGTGCCAGCAGTTACAGCCCCACAGATACGCAGTATTTT
TRBJ2-7	TRBV15	-	-	CATSRDQGSSEQYF	TGTGCCACCAGCAGAGATCAGGGCAGCTCCGAGCAGTACTTC
TRBJ2-5	TRBV29-1	-	-	CSVEGRLSQETQYF	TGCAGCGTTGAAGGGCGGCTCTCGCAAGAGACCCAGTACTTC
TRBJ2-7	TRBV4-2	-	TRBD2	CASSQTGLAGVEEQYF	TGTGCCAGCAGCCAAACGGGACTAGCGGGAGTCGAAGAGCAGTACTTC
TRBJ2-7	TRBV18	-	-	CASSPGAARSYEQYF	TGTGCCAGCTCACCAGGTGCGGCCCGCTCCTACGAGCAGTACTTC
TRBJ2-3	TRBV4-2	-	TRBD2	CASSQDLLAGPLGYTQYF	TGTGCCAGCAGCCAAGATTTGCTAGCGGGACCCCTTGGGTATACGCAGTATTTT
TRBJ1-1	TRBV5-1	few	TRBD1	CASRGQGALTEAFF	TGCGCCAGCAGAGGACAGGGGGCGCTTACTGAAGCTTTCTTT